This note documents a single T cell receptor (beta chain) sequence. This CDR3 spans 16 amino acids. This record comes from a study of blood T cell repertoires in COVID-19. In the study's own analysis: Nucleated cell number was recorded as an estimate derived from reference gene primer amplification. The table came from immunoSEQ multiplex PCR; TCRdb's copy has only in-frame clones and leaves some out. V, J and clone size reflect that table, while D and trimming were determined from the DNA. Of around 100,000 clones listed, approximately 81% are singletons. This TCR was sampled from a middle-aged man with acute or convalescent COVID-19. The sequencing sample was made of peripheral blood. The chain carries TRBV21-1 and TRBJ2-1; the table's D call, TRBD1, was not checked against the DNA. TRBV21-1 is flagged as a pseudogene. CDR3 protein: CASSNNRTGFYNEQFF. The CDR3 nucleotides are TGTGCCAGCAGCAATAATCGGACAGGGTTCTACAATGAGCAGTTCTTC.